This entry is about one T cell receptor beta chain. Its antigen is still unknown. J was trimmed by 2 bases and V by 0 bases; bases with no gene match: 6. The germline CDR1 and CDR2 sequences are DFQATT and SNEGSKA (reference sequence). This CDR3 comprises 15 residues. A sample-barcoded 5' primer and a J-beta primer mix were used in a second PCR of about 7 to 12 cycles. TCRdb independently ran MiXCR on the 5' RACE reads; one entry per CDR3 protein. This sample has 1.5 million to 2 million distinct CDR3 sequences; about 28% occur once, and the top ten carry more than 6%. This record comes from a study of blood T cells in healthy people across ages. Study-level results: Long-lived donors had more naive CD4+ cells and higher diversity than aged donors. TCR beta diversity per million T cells fell roughly linearly with age.

The receptor comes from a woman in her thirties in good health. V and J are TRBV20-1 and TRBJ1-1; 7 bases align to TRBD1. Material: blood. This CDR3 is CSARDPRGGNTEAFF. The DNA for the CDR3 is TGCAGTGCTAGAGACCCCAGGGGGGGTAACACTGAAGCTTTCTTT.